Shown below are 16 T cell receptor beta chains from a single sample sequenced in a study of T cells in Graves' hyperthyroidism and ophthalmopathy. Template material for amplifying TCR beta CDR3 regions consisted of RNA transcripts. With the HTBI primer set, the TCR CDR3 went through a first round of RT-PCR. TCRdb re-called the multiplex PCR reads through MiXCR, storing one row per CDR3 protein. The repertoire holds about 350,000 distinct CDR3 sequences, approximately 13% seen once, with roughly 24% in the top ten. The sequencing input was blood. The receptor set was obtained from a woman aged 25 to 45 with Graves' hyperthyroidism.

CDR3 sequence: CSGGAPQHF. In DNA form, the CDR3 reads TGCAGTGGGGGGGCGCCCCAGCATTTT. The V and J genes are TRBV20-1 and TRBJ1-5; D is possibly TRBD1 (6 bases). The CDR3 runs 9 residues. V was pared by 7 bases and J by 9 bases, with 7 bases between. From germline, CDR1 is DFQATT and CDR2 SNEGSKA (reference sequence).

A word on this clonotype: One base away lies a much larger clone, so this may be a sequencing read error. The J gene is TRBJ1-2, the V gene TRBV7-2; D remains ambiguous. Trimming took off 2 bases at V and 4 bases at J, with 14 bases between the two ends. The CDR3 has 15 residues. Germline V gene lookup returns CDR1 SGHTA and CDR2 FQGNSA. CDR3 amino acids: CASSLSAGSSYGYTF. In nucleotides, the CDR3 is TGTGCCAGCAGCTTAAGTGCCGGGAGTAGCTATGGCTACACCTTC.

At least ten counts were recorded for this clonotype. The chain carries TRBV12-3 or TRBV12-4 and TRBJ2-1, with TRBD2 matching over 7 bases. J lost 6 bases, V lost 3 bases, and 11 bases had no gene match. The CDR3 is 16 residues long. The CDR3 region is CASSFPKERGANEQFF. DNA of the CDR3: TGTGCCAGCAGTTTTCCCAAGGAGCGGGGCGCCAATGAGCAGTTCTTC.

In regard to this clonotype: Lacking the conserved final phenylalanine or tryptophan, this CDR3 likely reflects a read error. In DNA form, the CDR3 reads TGCGCCAGCAGCCCCTTTAGCGGGAGCCACCAAGAGACCCAGTACTAC. Translated: CASSPFSGSHQETQYY. V and J are TRBV5-1 and TRBJ2-5; 9 bases align to TRBD2. CDR1 is SGHRS, CDR2 YFSETQ, per germline. The V segment lost 4 bases and the J segment 0 bases; nucleotides outside the gene matches: 7. The CDR3 has 16 residues.

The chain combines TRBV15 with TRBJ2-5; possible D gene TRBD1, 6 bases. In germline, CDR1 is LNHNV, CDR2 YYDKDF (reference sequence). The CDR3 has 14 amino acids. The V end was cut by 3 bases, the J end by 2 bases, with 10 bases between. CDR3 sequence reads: CATSRDSGQETQYF. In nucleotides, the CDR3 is TGTGCCACCAGCAGGGACAGCGGTCAAGAGACCCAGTACTTC.

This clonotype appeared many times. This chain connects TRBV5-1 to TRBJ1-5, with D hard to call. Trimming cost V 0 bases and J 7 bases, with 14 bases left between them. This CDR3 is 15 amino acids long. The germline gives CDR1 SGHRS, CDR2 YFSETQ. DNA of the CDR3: TGCGCCAGCAGCTTGGATTCGAGGGAAGGCCAGCCCCAGCATTTT. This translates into CASSLDSREGQPQHF.

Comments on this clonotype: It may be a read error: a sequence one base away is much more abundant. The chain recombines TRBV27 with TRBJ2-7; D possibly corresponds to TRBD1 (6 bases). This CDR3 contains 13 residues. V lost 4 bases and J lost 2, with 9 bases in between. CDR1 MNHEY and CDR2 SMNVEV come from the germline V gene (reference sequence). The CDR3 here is CASSSYRAYEQYF. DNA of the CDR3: TGTGCCAGCAGTTCATACAGGGCCTACGAGCAGTACTTC.

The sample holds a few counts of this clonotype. The CDR3 is CASSYGQGDAGNTGELFF. In nucleotides, the CDR3 is TGTGCCAGCAGTTACGGGCAGGGAGACGCGGGAAACACCGGGGAGCTGTTTTTT. The V gene is TRBV6-5, the J gene TRBJ2-2; the D gene is possibly TRBD2 (6 bases). The germline V gene encodes CDR1 MNHEY and CDR2 SVGAGI. CDR3 length: 18 residues. V lost 2 bases and J lost 2, with 18 bases in between.

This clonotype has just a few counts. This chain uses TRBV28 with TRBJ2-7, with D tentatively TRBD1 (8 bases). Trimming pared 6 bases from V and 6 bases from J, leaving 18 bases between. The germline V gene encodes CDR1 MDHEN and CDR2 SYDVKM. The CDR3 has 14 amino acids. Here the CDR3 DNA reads TGTGCCAGCAGCAGCCGGACAGGGAGGGGCGAGCAGTACTTC. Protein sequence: CASSSRTGRGEQYF. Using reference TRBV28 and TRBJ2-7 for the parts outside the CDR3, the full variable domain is DVKVTQSSRYLVKRTGEKVFLECVQDMDHENMFWYRQDPGLGLRLIYFSYDVKMKEKGDIPEGYSVSREKKERFSLILESASTNQTSMYLCASSSRTGRGEQYFGPGTRLTVT.

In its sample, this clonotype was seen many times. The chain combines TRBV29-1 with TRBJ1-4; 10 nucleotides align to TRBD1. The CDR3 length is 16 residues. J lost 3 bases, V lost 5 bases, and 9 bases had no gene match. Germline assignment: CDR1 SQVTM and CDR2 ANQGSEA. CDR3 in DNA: TGCAGCGTTACCGGGACAGGGGAAGGGGCTAATGAAAAACTGTTTTTT. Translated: CSVTGTGEGANEKLFF.

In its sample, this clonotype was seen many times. CDR3 in DNA: TGCAGTGCTAGAGGGGCTAGCGGAAACCTACTGGGGACCCAGTACTTC. Amino acid sequence: CSARGASGNLLGTQYF. This chain links TRBV20-1 with TRBJ2-5; TRBD2 aligns across 7 bases. Trimming cost V 1 base and J 7 bases; bases outside gene matches: 15. The CDR3 runs 16 residues. Germline loops: CDR1 DFQATT, CDR2 SNEGSKA (reference sequence).

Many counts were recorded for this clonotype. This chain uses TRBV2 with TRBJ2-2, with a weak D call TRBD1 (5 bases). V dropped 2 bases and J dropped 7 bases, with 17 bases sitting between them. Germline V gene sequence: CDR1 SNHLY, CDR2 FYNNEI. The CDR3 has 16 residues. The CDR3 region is CASSESQGWENGELFF. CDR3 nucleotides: TGTGCCAGCAGTGAATCTCAGGGATGGGAAAACGGGGAGCTGTTTTTT.

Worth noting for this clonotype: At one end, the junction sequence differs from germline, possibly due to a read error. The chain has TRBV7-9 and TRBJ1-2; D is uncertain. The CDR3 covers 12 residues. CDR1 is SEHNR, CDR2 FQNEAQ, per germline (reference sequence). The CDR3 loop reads CTSSSNSYGYTF. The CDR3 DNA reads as TGTACCAGCAGCTCGAACAGTTATGGCTACACCTTC.

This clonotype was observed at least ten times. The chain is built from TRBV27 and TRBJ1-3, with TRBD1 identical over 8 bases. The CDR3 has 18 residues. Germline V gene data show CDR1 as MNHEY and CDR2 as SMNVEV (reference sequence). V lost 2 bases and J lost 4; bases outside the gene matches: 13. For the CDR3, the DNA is TGTGCCAGCAGTTTAAGTTGGACAGGGTTAGCGATCGGAAACACCATATATTTT. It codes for CASSLSWTGLAIGNTIYF.

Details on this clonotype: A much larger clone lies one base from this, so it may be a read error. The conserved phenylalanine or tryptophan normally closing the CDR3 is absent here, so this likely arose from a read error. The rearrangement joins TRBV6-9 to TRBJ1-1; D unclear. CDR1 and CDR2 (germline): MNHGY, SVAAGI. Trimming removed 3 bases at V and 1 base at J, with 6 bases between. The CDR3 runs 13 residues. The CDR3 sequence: CASSYDGNTEAFL. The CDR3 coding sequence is TGTGCCAGCAGTTACGACGGGAACACTGAAGCTTTCCTT.

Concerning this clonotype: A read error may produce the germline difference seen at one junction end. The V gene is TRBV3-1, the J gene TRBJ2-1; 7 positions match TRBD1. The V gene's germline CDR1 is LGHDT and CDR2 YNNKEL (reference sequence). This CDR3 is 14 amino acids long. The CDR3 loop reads CASNQGEGANGQFF. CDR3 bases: TGTGCCAGCAACCAGGGGGAAGGGGCAAATGGGCAGTTCTTC.